The sequence of this TCR beta chain was determined in a study of cytomegalovirus exposure and HLA in healthy donors. Across the study: For the approximately 390 genotyped donors, 80% to 90% fell within the Caucasian-associated ancestry cluster. The study's findings and limits: Confirmation in vitro established that a few CMV-associated chains were specific for CMV antigens. Presence/absence analyses rested on an assumption that sequencing depth was roughly uniform across donors. It emerged from a later analysis that several of the most significant clusters appeared to be linked to common viral pathogens.

In its sample, this clone was seen a few times. Its antigen is unidentified. The CDR3 totals 13 residues. Germline assignment: CDR1 GTSNPN and CDR2 SVGIG (reference sequence). The V gene end was trimmed by 0 bases and the J gene end by 7 bases; junction bases not matched to a gene: 2. Primers for the PCR totalled 60 Vbeta and 13 Jbeta. Using immunoSEQ multiplex PCR, the repertoire was profiled, and TCRdb retains in-frame clones only, with some absent. The sample holds about 150,000 clones, more than 70% seen once. This TCR was recovered from a woman aged 40 to 50 in good health and CMV-seropositive. The specimen was PBMCs. The chain couples TRBV30 to TRBJ2-1, with TRBD1 matching 8 bases. The CDR3 loop reads CAWSVYRGNEQFF. The CDR3 coding sequence is TGTGCCTGGAGTGTATACAGGGGGAATGAGCAGTTCTTC. Supplemented by reference TRBV30 and TRBJ2-1, the full variable domain reads SQTIHQWPATLVQPVGSPLSLECTVEGTSNPNLYWYRQAAGRGLQLLFYSVGIGQISSEVPQNLSASRPQDRQFILSSKKLLLSDSGFYLCAWSVYRGNEQFFGPGTRLTVL.